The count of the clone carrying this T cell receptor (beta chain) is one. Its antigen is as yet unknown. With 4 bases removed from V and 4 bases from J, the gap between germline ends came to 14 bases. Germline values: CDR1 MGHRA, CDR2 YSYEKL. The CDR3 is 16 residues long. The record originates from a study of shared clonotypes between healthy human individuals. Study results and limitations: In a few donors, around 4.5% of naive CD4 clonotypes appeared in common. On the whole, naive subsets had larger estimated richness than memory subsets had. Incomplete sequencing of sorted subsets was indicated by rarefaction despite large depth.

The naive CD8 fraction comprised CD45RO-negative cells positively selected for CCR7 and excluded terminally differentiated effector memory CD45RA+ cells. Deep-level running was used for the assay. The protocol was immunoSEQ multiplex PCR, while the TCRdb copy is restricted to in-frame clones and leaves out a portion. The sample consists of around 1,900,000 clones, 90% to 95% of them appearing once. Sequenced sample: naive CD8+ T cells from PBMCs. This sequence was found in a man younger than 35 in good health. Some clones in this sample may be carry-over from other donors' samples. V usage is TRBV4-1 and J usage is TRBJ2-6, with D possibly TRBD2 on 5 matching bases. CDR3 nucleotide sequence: TGCGCCAGCAGCCCCACGAGGGCGGAGGGGGCCAACGTCCTGACTTTC. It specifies CASSPTRAEGANVLTF.